This T cell receptor beta chain was profiled in a study of shared clonotypes between healthy human individuals. Study-wide points: Against clonotypes common to all four donors, non-shared ones had lower generation probabilities. A generally larger estimated richness was seen in naive subsets than in memory subsets. Incomplete sequencing of sorted subsets was indicated by rarefaction despite large depth.

This CDR3 contains 17 residues. Healthy HIV-negative adults without recent acute infections or vaccinations served as donors. Notes on this clone: Its target is not known.

Sequencing was performed with immunoSEQ multiplex PCR; in TCRdb, only in-frame clones are kept and a portion is missing. The table has 950,000 to 1,200,000 clones, around three quarters seen once; the top ten hold 0.89%. The chain recombines TRBV1 with TRBJ1-1. TRBV1 is noted as a pseudogene. This TCR was recovered from a man between 18 and 29 years old in good health. Some clones in this sample may be carry-over from other donors' samples. Sequencing was performed on memory CD4+ T cells from PBMCs. Subset denoted: CD45RA-negative fraction. The CDR3 sequence is CTSSQEGMEHMNTEAFF. The CDR3 coding sequence is TGCACCAGCAGCCAAGAGGGAATGGAACATATGAACACTGAAGCTTTCTTT.